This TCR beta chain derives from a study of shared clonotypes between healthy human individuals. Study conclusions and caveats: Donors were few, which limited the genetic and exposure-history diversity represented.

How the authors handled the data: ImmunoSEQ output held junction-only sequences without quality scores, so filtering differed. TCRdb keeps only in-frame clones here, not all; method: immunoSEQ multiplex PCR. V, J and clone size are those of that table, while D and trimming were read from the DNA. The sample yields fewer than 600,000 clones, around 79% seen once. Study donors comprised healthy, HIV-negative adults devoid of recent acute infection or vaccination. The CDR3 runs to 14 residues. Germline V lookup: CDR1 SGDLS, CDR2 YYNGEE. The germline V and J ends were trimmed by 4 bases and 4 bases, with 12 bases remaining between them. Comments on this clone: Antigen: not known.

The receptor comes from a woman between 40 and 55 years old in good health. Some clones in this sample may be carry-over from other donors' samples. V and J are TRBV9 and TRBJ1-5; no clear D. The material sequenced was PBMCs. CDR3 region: CASSTHAENQPQHF. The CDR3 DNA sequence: TGTGCCAGCAGCACTCACGCGGAGAATCAGCCCCAGCATTTT.